The text below deals with one TCR beta chain. Its specificity is unknown. In TCRdb, the 5' RACE reads were re-called with MiXCR into one record per CDR3 protein. Seen here are 240,000 or so distinct CDR3 sequences, 7.5% to 10% observed once, and the top ten hold roughly a fifth. These data belong to a study of T-cell memory formation after mild COVID-19. Overall study results and limits: Clones contracting day 15 to 85 were balanced CD4/CD8; later expanders leaned CD4+.

The CDR3 covers 12 residues. V lost 3 bases to trimming and J lost 5 bases, with 7 bases between them. The chain uses TRBV12-3 or TRBV12-4 and TRBJ2-5; D uncertain. Sequenced sample: PBMCs or a T cell subset sorted from them (not recorded which). This clonotype originated in a man aged 18 to 29 who had mild COVID-19 (a few samples of this study predate the infection). Cell type and time point are not known. In nucleotides, the CDR3 is TGTGCCAGCAGTTTGGTGGCGGAGACCCAGTACTTC. Its translation is CASSLVAETQYF.